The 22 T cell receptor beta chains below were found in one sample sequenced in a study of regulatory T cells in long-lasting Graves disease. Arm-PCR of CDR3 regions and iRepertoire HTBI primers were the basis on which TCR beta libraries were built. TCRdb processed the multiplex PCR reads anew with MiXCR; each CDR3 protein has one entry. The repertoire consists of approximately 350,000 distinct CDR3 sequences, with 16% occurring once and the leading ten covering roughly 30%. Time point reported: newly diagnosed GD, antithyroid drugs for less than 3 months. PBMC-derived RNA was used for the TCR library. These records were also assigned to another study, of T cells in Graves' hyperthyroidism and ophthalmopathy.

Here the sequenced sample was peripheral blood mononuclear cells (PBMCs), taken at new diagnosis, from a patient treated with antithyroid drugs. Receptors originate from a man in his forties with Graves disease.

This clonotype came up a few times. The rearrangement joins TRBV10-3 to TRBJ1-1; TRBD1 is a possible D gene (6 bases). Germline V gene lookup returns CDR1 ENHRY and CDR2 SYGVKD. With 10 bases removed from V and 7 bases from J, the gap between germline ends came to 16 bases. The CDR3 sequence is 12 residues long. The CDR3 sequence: CATLGALGEAFF. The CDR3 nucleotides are TGTGCCACCTTGGGGGCTTTGGGTGAAGCTTTCTTT.

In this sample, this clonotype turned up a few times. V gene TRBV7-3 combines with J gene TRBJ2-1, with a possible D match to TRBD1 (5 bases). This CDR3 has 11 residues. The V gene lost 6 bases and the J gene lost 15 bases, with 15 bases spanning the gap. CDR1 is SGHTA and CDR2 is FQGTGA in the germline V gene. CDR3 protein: CASRGQGTTFF. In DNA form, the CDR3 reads TGTGCCAGCAGGGGCCAGGGTACGACGTTCTTC.

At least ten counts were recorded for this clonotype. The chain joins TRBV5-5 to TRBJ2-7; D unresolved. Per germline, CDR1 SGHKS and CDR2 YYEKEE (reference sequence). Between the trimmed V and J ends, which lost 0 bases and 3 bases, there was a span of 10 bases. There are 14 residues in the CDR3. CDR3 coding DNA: TGTGCCAGCAGCTTGGTCGGACGGAGCTACGAGCAGTACTTC. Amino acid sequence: CASSLVGRSYEQYF.

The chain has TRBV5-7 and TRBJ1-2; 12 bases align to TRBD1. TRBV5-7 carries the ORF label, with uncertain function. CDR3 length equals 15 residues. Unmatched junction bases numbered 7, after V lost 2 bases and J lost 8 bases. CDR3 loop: CASSFRDRGLWGYTF. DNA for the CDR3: TGTGCCAGCAGCTTCCGGGACAGGGGGCTGTGGGGCTACACCTTC.

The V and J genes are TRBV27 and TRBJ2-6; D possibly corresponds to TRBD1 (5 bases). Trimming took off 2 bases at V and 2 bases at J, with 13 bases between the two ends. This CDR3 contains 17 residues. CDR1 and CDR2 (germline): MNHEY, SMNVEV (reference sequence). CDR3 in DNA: TGTGCCAGCAGTTTAGCCCAGGGCCTCCCTGGGGCCAACGTCCTGACTTTC. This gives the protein CASSLAQGLPGANVLTF.

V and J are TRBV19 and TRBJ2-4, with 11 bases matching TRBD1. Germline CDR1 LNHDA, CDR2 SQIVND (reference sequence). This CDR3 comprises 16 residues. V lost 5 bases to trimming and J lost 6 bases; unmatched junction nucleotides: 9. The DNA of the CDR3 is TGTGCCAGTAGTTGGCTTCCGGGACAGGGGGTAAACATTCAGTACTTC. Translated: CASSWLPGQGVNIQYF.

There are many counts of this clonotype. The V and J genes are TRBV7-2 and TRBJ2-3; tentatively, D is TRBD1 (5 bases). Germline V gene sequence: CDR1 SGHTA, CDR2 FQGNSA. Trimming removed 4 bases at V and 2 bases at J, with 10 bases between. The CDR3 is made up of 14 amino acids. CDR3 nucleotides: TGTGCCAGCAGCTCAGCCAGGGCCACAGATACGCAGTATTTT. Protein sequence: CASSSARATDTQYF. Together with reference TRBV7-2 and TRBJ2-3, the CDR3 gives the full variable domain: GAGVSQSPSNKVTEKGKDVELRCDPISGHTALYWYRQSLGQGLEFLIYFQGNSAPDKSGLPSDRFSAERTGGSVSTLTIQRTQQEDSAVYLCASSSARATDTQYFGPGTRLTVL.

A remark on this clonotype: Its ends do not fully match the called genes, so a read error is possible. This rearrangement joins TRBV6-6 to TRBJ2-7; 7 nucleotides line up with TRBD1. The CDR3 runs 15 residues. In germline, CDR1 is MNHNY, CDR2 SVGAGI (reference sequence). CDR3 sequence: CASSYSTGNSYKQYF. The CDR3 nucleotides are TGTGCCAGCAGTTACTCGACAGGGAACTCCTACAAGCAGTACTTC.

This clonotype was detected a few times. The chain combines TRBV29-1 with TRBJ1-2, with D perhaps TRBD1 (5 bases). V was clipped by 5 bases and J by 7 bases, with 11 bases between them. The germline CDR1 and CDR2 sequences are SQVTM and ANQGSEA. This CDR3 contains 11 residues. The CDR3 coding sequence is TGCAGCGTTCTCTCGGGGCTTGGCTACACCTTC. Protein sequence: CSVLSGLGYTF.

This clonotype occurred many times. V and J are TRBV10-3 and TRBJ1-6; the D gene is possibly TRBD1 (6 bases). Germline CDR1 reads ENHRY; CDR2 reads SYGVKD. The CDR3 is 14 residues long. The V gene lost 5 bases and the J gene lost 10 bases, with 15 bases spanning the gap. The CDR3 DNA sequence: TGTGCCATCAGTTTGACAGGAGGTAACTCACCCCTCCACTTT. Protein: CAISLTGGNSPLHF.

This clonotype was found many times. The CDR3, as DNA: TGTGCCAGCTCACTAACAGGGGTTCAGCCCCAGCATTTT. As protein: CASSLTGVQPQHF. The V gene is TRBV18, the J gene TRBJ1-5; 7 bases line up with TRBD1. This CDR3 has 13 residues. Losses at the gene ends were 4 bases for V and 6 bases for J; bases not matched to a gene: 3. Germline values: CDR1 KGHSH, CDR2 LQKENI.

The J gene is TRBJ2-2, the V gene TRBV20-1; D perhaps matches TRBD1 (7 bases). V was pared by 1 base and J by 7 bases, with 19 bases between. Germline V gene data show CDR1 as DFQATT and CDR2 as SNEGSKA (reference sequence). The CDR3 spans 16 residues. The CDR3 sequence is CSARAATGEAFGELFF. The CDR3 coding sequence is TGCAGTGCTAGAGCAGCAACAGGGGAGGCTTTCGGGGAGCTGTTTTTT.

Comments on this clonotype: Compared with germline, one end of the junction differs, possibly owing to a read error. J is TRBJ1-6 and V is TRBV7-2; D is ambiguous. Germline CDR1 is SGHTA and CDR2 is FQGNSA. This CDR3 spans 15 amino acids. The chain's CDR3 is CASSLVRALYSPLHF. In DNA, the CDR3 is TGTGCTAGCAGCTTAGTAAGGGCTCTGTATTCACCCCTCCACTTT. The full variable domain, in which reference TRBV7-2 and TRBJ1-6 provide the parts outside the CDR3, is GAGVSQSPSNKVTEKGKDVELRCDPISGHTALYWYRQSLGQGLEFLIYFQGNSAPDKSGLPSDRFSAERTGGSVSTLTIQRTQQEDSAVYLCASSLVRALYSPLHFGNGTRLTVT.

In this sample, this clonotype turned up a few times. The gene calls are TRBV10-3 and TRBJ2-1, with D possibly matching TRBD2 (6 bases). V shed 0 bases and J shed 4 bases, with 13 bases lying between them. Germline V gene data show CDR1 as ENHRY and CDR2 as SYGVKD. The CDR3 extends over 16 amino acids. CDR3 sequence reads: CAISESGRAEYNEQFF. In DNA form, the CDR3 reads TGTGCCATCAGTGAGTCCGGGAGAGCGGAGTACAATGAGCAGTTCTTC.

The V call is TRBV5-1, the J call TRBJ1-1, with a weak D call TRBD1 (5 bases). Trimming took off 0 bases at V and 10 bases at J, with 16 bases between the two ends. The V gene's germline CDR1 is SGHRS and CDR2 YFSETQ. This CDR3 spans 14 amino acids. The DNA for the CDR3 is TGCGCCAGCAGCTTGGGTACACAGGAGTTAGTAGCTTTCTTT. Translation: CASSLGTQELVAFF.

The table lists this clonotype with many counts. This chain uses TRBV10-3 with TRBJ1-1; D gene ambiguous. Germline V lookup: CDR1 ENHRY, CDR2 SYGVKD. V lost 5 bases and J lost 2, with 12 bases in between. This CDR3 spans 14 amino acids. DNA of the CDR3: TGTGCCATCAGTTGGGCCCCAGGCAACACTGAAGCTTTCTTT. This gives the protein CAISWAPGNTEAFF.

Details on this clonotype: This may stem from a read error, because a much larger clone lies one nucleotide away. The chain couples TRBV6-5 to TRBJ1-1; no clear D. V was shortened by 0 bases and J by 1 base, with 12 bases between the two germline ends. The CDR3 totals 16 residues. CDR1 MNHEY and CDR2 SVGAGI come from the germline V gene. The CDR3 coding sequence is TGTGCCAGCAGTTACTCGAGGGCGAGCAGGAACACTGAAGCTTTCTTT. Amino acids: CASSYSRASRNTEAFF.

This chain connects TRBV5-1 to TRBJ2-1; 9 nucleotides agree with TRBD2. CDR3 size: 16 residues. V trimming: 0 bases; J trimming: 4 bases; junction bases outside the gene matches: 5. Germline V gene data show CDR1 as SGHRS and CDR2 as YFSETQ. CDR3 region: CASSLVRGGSYNEQFF. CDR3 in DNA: TGCGCCAGCAGCTTGGTGCGGGGGGGCTCGTACAATGAGCAGTTCTTC.

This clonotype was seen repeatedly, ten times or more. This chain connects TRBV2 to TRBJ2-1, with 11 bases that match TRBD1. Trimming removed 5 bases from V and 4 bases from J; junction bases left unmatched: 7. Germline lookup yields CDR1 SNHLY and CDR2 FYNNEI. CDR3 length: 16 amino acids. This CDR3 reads CASSRGQGAIYNEQFF. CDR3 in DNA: TGTGCCAGCAGTCGAGGACAGGGGGCTATATACAATGAGCAGTTCTTC.

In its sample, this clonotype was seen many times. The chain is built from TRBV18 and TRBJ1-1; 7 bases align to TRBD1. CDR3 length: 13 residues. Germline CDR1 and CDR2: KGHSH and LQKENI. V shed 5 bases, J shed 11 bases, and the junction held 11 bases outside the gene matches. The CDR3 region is CASSVDRAKGAFF. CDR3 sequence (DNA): TGTGCCAGCTCAGTCGACAGGGCAAAGGGGGCTTTCTTT.

The CDR3 bases are TGTGCCACCAGCAGAGATATCAGCACAGATACGCAGTATTTT. It codes for CATSRDISTDTQYF. J is TRBJ2-3 and V is TRBV15; D is undetermined. Germline V gene lookup returns CDR1 LNHNV and CDR2 YYDKDF (reference sequence). Trimming shortened V by 0 bases and J by 0 bases, and 4 bases separated the two germline ends. The CDR3 runs to 14 residues.

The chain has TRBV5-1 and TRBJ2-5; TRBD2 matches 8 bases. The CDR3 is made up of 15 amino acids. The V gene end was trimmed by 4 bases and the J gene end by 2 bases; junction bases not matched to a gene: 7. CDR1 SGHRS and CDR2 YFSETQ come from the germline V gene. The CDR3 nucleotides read TGCGCCAGCAGCCGAAGTAGCGGGGCGCAAGAGACCCAGTACTTC. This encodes CASSRSSGAQETQYF.